These T cell receptor beta chains were read from a single sample in a study of blood T cell repertoires in COVID-19. Sequencing used immunoSEQ multiplex PCR; TCRdb keeps in-frame clones, though not all of them. Of about 230,000 clones listed, roughly 83% are singletons. Sequences were obtained from peripheral blood. The receptor set was obtained from a woman aged 70-85 years with active or convalescent COVID-19. Both conserved end residues are part of each CDR3. D genes are given only for firm matches. Clone size is not always given. Where it is, it says once, few, many or a class for expanded clones.

V	D	J	size	CDR3	DNA
TRBV19	TRBD1	TRBJ1-4	NA	CASSTDGTASRKLFF	TGTGCCAGTAGTACCGATGGGACAGCAAGCAGGAAACTGTTTTTT
TRBV18	TRBD1	TRBJ1-2	once	CASSTMGQGRPGYGYTF	TGTGCCAGCTCTACCATGGGACAGGGAAGACCGGGCTATGGCTACACCTTC
TRBV7-9	TRBD1	TRBJ1-4	once	CASHGQVEKLFF	TGTGCCAGCCACGGACAGGTTGAAAAACTGTTTTTT
TRBV6-6	NA	TRBJ2-7	NA	CASSQQGYEQYF	TGTGCCAGCAGTCAACAGGGTTACGAGCAGTACTTC
TRBV6-5	NA	TRBJ2-3	once	CASSYAGTDTQYF	TGTGCCAGCAGTTACGCCGGGACAGATACGCAGTATTTT
TRBV6-1	NA	TRBJ1-2	NA	CASSESLYGYTF	TGTGCCAGCAGTGAAAGCCTCTATGGCTACACCTTC
TRBV5-4	NA	TRBJ2-5	NA	CASSAKQLAQETQYF	TGTGCCAGCAGCGCCAAGCAACTAGCCCAAGAGACCCAGTACTTC
TRBV7-2	NA	TRBJ2-7	NA	CASSLGLTPYEQYF	TGTGCCAGCAGCTTAGGTCTTACACCCTACGAGCAGTACTTC
TRBV5-1	NA	TRBJ2-2	NA	CASSFLGQFNTGELFF	TGCGCCAGCAGCTTCCTTGGACAGTTTAACACCGGGGAGCTGTTTTTT
TRBV29-1	NA	TRBJ2-1	few	CSVEDGGSGLSYEQFF	TGCAGCGTTGAAGATGGAGGTAGCGGCTTGTCTTATGAGCAGTTCTTC
TRBV28	TRBD1	TRBJ1-2	NA	CASSSPPQGNGYTF	TGTGCCAGCAGTTCGCCGCCACAGGGGAACGGCTACACCTTC
TRBV29-1	TRBD1	TRBJ1-1	NA	CSVPMTGGKAFF	TGCAGCGTTCCCATGACAGGGGGGAAAGCTTTCTTT
TRBV10-3	NA	TRBJ1-1	NA	CAISESRGAFF	TGTGCCATCAGTGAGTCTAGGGGAGCTTTCTTT
TRBV7-9	TRBD2	TRBJ2-2	NA	CASRLAGGDGELFF	TGTGCCAGCCGACTAGCGGGGGGTGACGGGGAGCTGTTTTTT
TRBV6-5	TRBD1	TRBJ1-2	NA	CASSYGDSNGGYTF	TGTGCCAGCAGTTACGGGGACAGTAACGGTGGCTACACCTTC
TRBV3-1/TRBV3-2	NA	TRBJ2-3	once	CASSQDPRADTQYF	TGTGCCAGCAGCCAGGACCCGAGGGCAGATACGCAGTATTTT
TRBV4-2	TRBD2	TRBJ2-5	NA	CASSRTSGGQYGQETQYF	TGTGCCAGCAGCCGTACTAGCGGGGGGCAGTACGGCCAAGAGACCCAGTACTTC